A selection of T cell receptor beta chains follows, all from one sample in a study of memory CD8 T cells in hepatitis C reinfection. Repertoires were generated with immunoSEQ multiplex PCR, while TCRdb's copy carries only in-frame clones and drops some. The profile shows under 50,000 clones, roughly 90% of them singletons. The sequenced sample consisted of naive CD8+ T cells sorted from blood. The receptors derive from a man aged 18 to 35 with hepatitis C virus infection. The conserved cysteine and the conserved F or W are not part of the CDR3 here. The order of the fields is V gene, J gene, CDR3 protein.

>TRBV27|TRBJ2-3
ASSLLVTSTDTQY
>TRBV7-3|TRBJ2-1
ASSLTAGGPEEQF
>TRBV14|TRBJ2-1
ASSQWTRTYNEQF
>TRBV4-1|TRBJ2-1
ASSPEGQFSYNEQF
>TRBV9|TRBJ1-2
ASSVGHQTSDGYT
>TRBV11-2|TRBJ2-1
ASSLDGGLNEQF
>TRBV2|TRBJ2-5
ASSEWAEETQY
>TRBV14|-
ASSSTTAVWVYEQY
>TRBV15|TRBJ1-4
ATSRGQGINEKLF
>TRBV2|TRBJ2-2
ASSVYGGQPNTGELF
>TRBV27|TRBJ1-1
ASSLVVGGTEAF
>TRBV6-5|TRBJ2-7
ASSPPQSSYEQY
>TRBV2|TRBJ1-1
ASRKRGITEAF
>TRBV11-2|TRBJ1-6
ASSLGVTGSPLH
>TRBV28|-
ASSSGLAGASSYEQY
>TRBV27|TRBJ2-3
ASTSPGGEESPDTQY
>TRBV11-3|TRBJ2-1
ASSLDGGSSYNEQF
>TRBV7-9|TRBJ2-1
ASNLGVGDEQF
>TRBV23-1|TRBJ1-2
ASSQFRGTGCMNGYT
>TRBV6-6|TRBJ1-6
ASSYSKQGVEALH
>TRBV4-1|TRBJ1-4
ASSQRVADFNEKLF
>TRBV2|TRBJ1-6
AGSRDRYNSPLH
>TRBV29-1|TRBJ2-5
SVETGFETQY
>TRBV5-1|-
ASSLDRGFYEQY
>TRBV11-2|TRBJ2-3
ASSWVGLAGVGTDTQY
>TRBV19|TRBJ1-5
ASSIGTENQPQH